A selection of T cell receptor beta chains follows, all from one sample in a study of T cells after yellow fever vaccination. Each CDR3 protein gets one entry after TCRdb re-called the 5' RACE reads with MiXCR. Here the sample spans a few hundred thousand distinct CDR3 sequences, 4.1% being singletons. The sample was PBMCs, taken 5 days after the yellow fever booster vaccination. The receptors come from a young man who received the YFV17D yellow fever vaccine. CDR3s include the opening cysteine and the closing phenylalanine or tryptophan. A D gene is named only where the DNA matches it firmly. Size is omitted from some rows. Given values are once, few, many or a class for expanded clones.

j_call v_call clone_size d_call cdr3_aa cdr3_nt
TRBJ2-7 TRBV14 few . CASSSDWLSYEQYF TGTGCCAGCAGCTCGGACTGGCTCTCCTACGAGCAGTACTTC
TRBJ2-3 TRBV5-6 . . CASSLRQDFTDTQYF TGTGCCAGCAGCTTAAGGCAGGACTTCACAGATACGCAGTATTTT
TRBJ2-7 TRBV20-1 . TRBD1 CSAIPRPGQWYEQYF TGCAGTGCCATTCCCCGTCCGGGACAGTGGTACGAGCAGTACTTC
TRBJ2-3 TRBV5-6 few . CASSLVQGAPDTQYF TGTGCCAGCAGCTTGGTCCAGGGAGCGCCAGATACGCAGTATTTT
TRBJ2-7 TRBV6-2/TRBV6-3 few . CASSSSGYPIYEQYF .
TRBJ1-3 TRBV5-1 few TRBD1 CASSSGQDLSGNTIYF TGCGCCAGCAGCTCCGGACAGGACCTCTCTGGAAACACCATATATTTT
TRBJ1-2 TRBV5-1 few TRBD1 CASSQPDRVPYGYTF TGCGCCAGCAGCCAGCCTGACAGGGTTCCCTATGGCTACACCTTC
TRBJ2-3 TRBV7-9 . TRBD2 CASSQLIAGRGTDTQYF TGTGCCAGCAGCCAACTGATAGCGGGGAGGGGCACAGATACGCAGTATTTT
TRBJ2-5 TRBV5-4 few TRBD1 CASSWQQTGGEAQYF TGTGCCAGCAGCTGGCAACAAACAGGGGGCGAGGCCCAGTACTTC
TRBJ2-5 TRBV5-1 many . CASSPGAGAWETQYF TGCGCCAGCAGCCCGGGGGCAGGGGCTTGGGAGACCCAGTACTTC
TRBJ2-5 TRBV11-2 few TRBD2 CASSPRSGGLQETQYF TGTGCCAGCAGCCCCCGGAGCGGGGGCCTCCAAGAGACCCAGTACTTC
TRBJ1-2 TRBV7-2 few . CASSSTAGENYGYTF TGTGCCAGCAGTTCTACGGCGGGAGAAAACTATGGCTACACCTTC
TRBJ1-2 TRBV24-1 few . CATSDLTKDGYTF TGTGCCACCAGTGATTTAACTAAGGATGGCTACACCTTC
TRBJ2-2 TRBV6-5 . TRBD2 CASSWSLAANTGELFF TGTGCCAGCAGTTGGAGTCTAGCGGCGAACACCGGGGAGCTGTTTTTT
TRBJ1-1 TRBV12-3/TRBV12-4 many TRBD1 CASTRPGQGENEAFF TGTGCCAGCACCAGGCCCGGACAGGGTGAAAATGAAGCTTTCTTT
TRBJ1-4 TRBV4-1 . TRBD1 CASSRSGGQGTATNEKLFF TGCGCCAGCAGCCGATCAGGGGGGCAGGGAACTGCAACTAATGAAAAACTGTTTTTT
TRBJ2-6 TRBV19 . TRBD1 CASSLGQGWSGANVLTF TGTGCCAGTAGCCTTGGACAGGGGTGGTCTGGGGCCAACGTCCTGACTTTC
TRBJ2-3 TRBV5-4 . TRBD1 CASSADRASGDTQYF TGTGCCAGCAGCGCGGACAGGGCGTCTGGAGATACGCAGTATTTT
TRBJ1-2 TRBV6-5 many . CASSFRGNYGYTF TGTGCCAGCAGTTTCCGGGGAAACTATGGCTACACCTTC
TRBJ1-2 TRBV7-2 . TRBD1 CASSRSGQGNYGYTF TGTGCCAGCAGCCGATCGGGACAGGGGAACTATGGCTACACCTTC
TRBJ2-1 TRBV18 . . CASSEQLALKEQFF TGTGCCAGCTCAGAGCAACTAGCTCTGAAAGAGCAGTTCTTC
TRBJ1-1 TRBV5-1 . TRBD1 CASSAGTGAGNTEAFF TGCGCCAGCAGCGCAGGGACAGGGGCTGGGAACACTGAAGCTTTCTTT
TRBJ2-5 TRBV5-1 many . CASSLGAGSGRETQYF TGCGCCAGCAGCTTGGGAGCGGGTTCGGGGAGAGAGACCCAGTACTTC
TRBJ2-3 TRBV9 many TRBD2 CASSATSGPDTQYF TGTGCCAGCAGCGCGACTAGCGGCCCAGATACGCAGTATTTT
TRBJ2-3 TRBV5-1 many . CASRYRGLTDTQYF TGCGCCAGCAGGTATCGGGGGCTCACAGATACGCAGTATTTT
TRBJ2-1 TRBV12-5 . TRBD2 CASGKRGATYNEQFF TGTGCTAGTGGTAAGCGGGGGGCCACTTATAATGAGCAGTTCTTC
TRBJ1-2 TRBV7-9 few . CASSSDGIYGYTF TGTGCCAGCAGCTCCGATGGGATCTATGGCTACACCTTC
TRBJ1-1 TRBV7-9 . TRBD1 CASSFRDRVTEAFF TGTGCCAGCAGCTTCCGGGACAGGGTCACTGAAGCTTTCTTT
TRBJ2-3 TRBV4-1 many . CASSQVDGGADTQYF TGCGCCAGCAGCCAAGTCGACGGGGGAGCAGATACGCAGTATTTT
TRBJ2-1 TRBV28 . TRBD2 CASSELAGVNEQFF TGTGCCAGCAGCGAACTAGCGGGGGTCAATGAGCAGTTCTTC
TRBJ1-6 TRBV10-3 . . CAISLNLGDNSPLHF TGTGCCATCAGTTTGAACCTCGGTGATAATTCACCCCTCCACTTT
TRBJ1-6 TRBV7-2 . . CASSLLPGQMNSPLHF TGTGCCAGCAGCTTACTCCCAGGACAGATGAATTCACCCCTCCACTTT
TRBJ1-2 TRBV4-1 . TRBD1 CASSPDRGLGLTGYTF TGCGCCAGCAGCCCAGACAGGGGGCTGGGGCTCACAGGCTACACCTTC
TRBJ2-3 TRBV6-6 . . CASTMTSGLSTQYF TGTGCCAGCACAATGACCTCTGGCCTGTCTACGCAGTATTTT
TRBJ1-1 TRBV12-3/TRBV12-4 . . CASSFRAGDTEAFF TGTGCCAGCAGTTTTAGGGCAGGGGACACTGAAGCTTTCTTT
TRBJ2-2 TRBV20-1 many . CSVGGGGRRELFF TGCAGTGTAGGGGGGGGTGGCCGTCGGGAGCTGTTTTTT
TRBJ2-3 TRBV5-4 many . CASSLDAGRVDTQYF TGTGCCAGCAGCTTGGATGCGGGCCGAGTAGATACGCAGTATTTT
TRBJ2-2 TRBV20-1 few . CSARAGVTGELFF TGCAGTGCTAGAGCAGGGGTAACCGGGGAGCTGTTTTTT
TRBJ1-1 TRBV6-2/TRBV6-3 . . CASSYSRTNTEAFF TGTGCCAGCAGTTACTCAAGGACGAACACTGAAGCTTTCTTT
TRBJ1-2 TRBV5-1 . . CASSPTLGGAGGYTF TGCGCCAGCAGCCCGACCCTGGGGGGGGCAGGTGGCTACACCTTC
TRBJ2-1 TRBV28 few TRBD2 CASRIAGAKFF TGTGCCAGCAGAATAGCGGGGGCCAAGTTCTTC
TRBJ1-2 TRBV4-2 few . CASNGGTGILYGYTF TGTGCCAGCAACGGTGGGACGGGAATACTTTATGGCTACACCTTC
TRBJ2-1 TRBV20-1 . TRBD2 CSAPSTSGGGRNEQFF TGCAGTGCTCCGTCGACTAGCGGGGGGGGAAGGAATGAGCAGTTCTTC
TRBJ2-5 TRBV5-4 few . CASSSIAEETQYF TGTGCCAGCAGCTCAATAGCGGAAGAGACCCAGTACTTC
TRBJ1-1 TRBV27 . TRBD1 CASSLSRGPGGEAFF TGTGCCAGCAGTTTATCCAGGGGGCCCGGCGGTGAAGCTTTCTTT
TRBJ2-3 TRBV20-1 few TRBD2 CSASPGTSGGVVDTQYF TGCAGTGCTAGCCCCGGGACTAGCGGGGGGGTCGTGGATACGCAGTATTTT
TRBJ2-1 TRBV19 few . CASRTPGSVSSYNEQFF TGTGCCAGTAGGACCCCAGGTTCCGTTAGCTCCTACAATGAGCAGTTCTTC
TRBJ2-2 TRBV4-1 once . CASSHPLPIDRTPNTGELFF TGCGCCAGCAGCCACCCTCTGCCAATTGATAGGACACCGAACACCGGGGAGCTGTTTTTT
TRBJ1-2 TRBV18 . TRBD1 CASSPPGQAKGYTF TGTGCCAGCTCACCACCTGGACAGGCCAAGGGCTACACCTTC
TRBJ1-2 TRBV12-3/TRBV12-4 many . CASSFSLDGYTF TGTGCCAGCAGTTTTTCCCTAGATGGCTACACCTTC
TRBJ2-1 TRBV5-1 . . CASSLGAGFYNEQFF TGCGCCAGCAGCTTGGGAGCAGGATTTTACAATGAGCAGTTCTTC
TRBJ2-5 TRBV20-1 many . CSARDPNGQETQYF TGCAGTGCTAGAGATCCCAACGGACAAGAGACCCAGTACTTC
TRBJ1-6 TRBV7-6 few . CASSAGSYNSPLHF TGTGCCAGCAGCGCCGGGTCCTATAATTCACCCCTCCACTTT
TRBJ1-5 TRBV7-9 . . CASSFNGVGNQPQHF TGTGCCAGCAGCTTCAACGGGGTTGGCAATCAGCCCCAGCATTTT
TRBJ2-2 TRBV5-4 . . CASSFLTPGELFF TGTGCCAGCAGCTTTCTTACACCCGGGGAGCTGTTTTTT